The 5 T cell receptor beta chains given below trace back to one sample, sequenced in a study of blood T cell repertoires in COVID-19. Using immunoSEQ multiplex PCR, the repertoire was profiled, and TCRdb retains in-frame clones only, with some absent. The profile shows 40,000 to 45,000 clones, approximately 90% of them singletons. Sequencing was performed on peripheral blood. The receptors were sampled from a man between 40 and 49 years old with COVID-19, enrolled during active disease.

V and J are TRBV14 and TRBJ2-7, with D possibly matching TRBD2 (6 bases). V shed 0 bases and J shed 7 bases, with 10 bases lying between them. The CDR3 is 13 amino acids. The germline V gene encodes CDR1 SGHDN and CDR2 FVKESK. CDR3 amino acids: CASSQEGAGEQYF. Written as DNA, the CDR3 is TGTGCCAGCAGCCAAGAAGGGGCGGGGGAGCAGTACTTC.

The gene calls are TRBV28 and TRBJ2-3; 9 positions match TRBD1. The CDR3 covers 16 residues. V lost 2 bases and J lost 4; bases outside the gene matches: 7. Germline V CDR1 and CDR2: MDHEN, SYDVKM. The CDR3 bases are TGTGCCAGCAGTTTAATGGGACAGGGTATGGCAGATACGCAGTATTTT. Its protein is CASSLMGQGMADTQYF. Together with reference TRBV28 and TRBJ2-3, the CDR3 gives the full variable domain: DVKVTQSSRYLVKRTGEKVFLECVQDMDHENMFWYRQDPGLGLRLIYFSYDVKMKEKGDIPEGYSVSREKKERFSLILESASTNQTSMYLCASSLMGQGMADTQYFGPGTRLTVL.

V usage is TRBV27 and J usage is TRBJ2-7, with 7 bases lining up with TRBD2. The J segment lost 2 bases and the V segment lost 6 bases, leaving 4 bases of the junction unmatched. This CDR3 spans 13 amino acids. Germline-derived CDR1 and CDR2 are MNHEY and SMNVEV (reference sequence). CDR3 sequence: CASSAGTTYEQYF. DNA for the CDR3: TGTGCCAGCAGCGCCGGGACTACCTACGAGCAGTACTTC.

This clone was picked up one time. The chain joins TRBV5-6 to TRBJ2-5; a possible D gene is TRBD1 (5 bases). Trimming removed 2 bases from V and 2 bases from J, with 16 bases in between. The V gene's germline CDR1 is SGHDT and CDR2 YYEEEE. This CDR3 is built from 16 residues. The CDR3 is CASSFRAPGGQETQYF. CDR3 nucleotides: TGTGCCAGCAGCTTCAGGGCGCCTGGTGGACAAGAGACCCAGTACTTC.

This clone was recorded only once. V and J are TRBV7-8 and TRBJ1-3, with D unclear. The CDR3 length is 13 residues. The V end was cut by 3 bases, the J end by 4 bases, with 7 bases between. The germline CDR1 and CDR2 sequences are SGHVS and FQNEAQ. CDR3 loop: CASSFDGGNTIYF. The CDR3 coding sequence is TGTGCCAGCAGCTTCGACGGGGGAAACACCATATATTTT.